These 30 T cell receptor beta chains came from one sample sequenced in a study of cytotoxic CD8 clonotypes in ibrutinib-treated CLL. Some clones are missing from TCRdb's copy, which holds only in-frame ones; the method was immunoSEQ multiplex PCR. The data show 150,000 to 250,000 clones, about 72% seen once. Here the sequenced sample was PBMCs, taken after 24 months of ibrutinib treatment. Receptors were obtained from a human donor with chronic lymphocytic leukemia.

A note on this clone: This same CDR3 is encoded by further DNA sequences in the sample. The rearrangement uses TRBV5-4 and TRBJ2-1, with 12 bases that match TRBD2. This CDR3 comprises 15 residues. Losses at the gene ends were 5 bases for V and 3 bases for J; bases not matched to a gene: 3. Germline loops: CDR1 SGHNT, CDR2 YYREEE (reference sequence). CDR3 in amino acids: CASSSTSGSYNEQFF. The CDR3 DNA is TGTGCCAGCAGTTCGACTAGCGGGAGCTACAATGAGCAGTTCTTC.

The genes are TRBV15 and TRBJ2-7; the D is unclear. Trimming left V 0 bases short and J 3 bases short, with 15 bases between. CDR3 length equals 16 residues. The germline CDR1 and CDR2 sequences are LNHNV and YYDKDF (reference sequence). The DNA of the CDR3 is TGTGCCACCAGCAGAGATTCAGCTCTCTTGGGCTACGAGCAGTACTTC. This encodes CATSRDSALLGYEQYF.

A remark on this clone: Other DNA sequences in the sample encode the same CDR3. The chain couples TRBV27 to TRBJ1-1; 9 positions agree with TRBD1. V trimming: 0 bases; J trimming: 3 bases; junction bases outside the gene matches: 2. Germline loops: CDR1 MNHEY, CDR2 SMNVEV (reference sequence). The CDR3 spans 15 residues. The CDR3 DNA sequence: TGTGCCAGCAGTTTATCGACAGGGGGTGACACTGAAGCTTTCTTT. Translation gives CASSLSTGGDTEAFF.

The chain is built from TRBV6-1 and TRBJ1-5, with D perhaps matching TRBD1 (6 bases). V gave up 6 bases and J gave up 4 bases, with 10 bases separating them. Germline V gene lookup returns CDR1 MNHNS and CDR2 SASEGT. CDR3 length: 13 residues. The CDR3, as DNA: TGTGCCAGCAGCCGTACAGGGAATCAGCCCCAGCATTTT. It codes for CASSRTGNQPQHF.

The chain couples TRBV10-1 to TRBJ2-5, with 8 bases lining up with TRBD1. Germline V gene sequence: CDR1 WNHNN, CDR2 SYGVQD (reference sequence). Trimming at V came to 0 bases and at J to 3 bases, leaving 3 bases not matched to a gene. The CDR3 spans 15 residues. CDR3 nucleotides: TGCGCCAGCAGTGAGTCGCCGGACAGGGAAGAGACCCAGTACTTC. As protein: CASSESPDREETQYF.

J is TRBJ1-4 and V is TRBV30; a possible D gene is TRBD1 (5 bases). This CDR3 comprises 14 residues. V was shortened by 3 bases and J by 10 bases, with 18 bases between the two germline ends. The germline V gene has CDR1 GTSNPN and CDR2 SVGIG (reference sequence). The CDR3 region has the DNA TGTGCCTGGAGCGGGCGGACAAGAACTGGAAAACTGTTTTTT. Its translation is CAWSGRTRTGKLFF.

This clone was detected once. CDR3 in DNA: TGTGCCAGCAGCTTGGTTCGGGGTGACACCTATGGCTACACCTTC. This sequence encodes CASSLVRGDTYGYTF. The chain has TRBV5-4 and TRBJ1-2; unclear D gene. CDR3 length: 15 residues. Deletions cut 0 bases from V and 4 bases from J, with 13 bases between. Germline values: CDR1 SGHNT, CDR2 YYREEE (reference sequence). Variable domain in full (rest from reference TRBV5-4 and TRBJ1-2): ETGVTQSPTHLIKTRGQQVTLRCSSQSGHNTVSWYQQALGQGPQFIFQYYREEENGRGNFPPRFSGLQFPNYSSELNVNALELDDSALYLCASSLVRGDTYGYTFGSGTRLTVV.

The chain combines TRBV13 with TRBJ1-1; 7 bases line up with TRBD1. Germline CDR1 PRHDT, CDR2 FYEKMQ (reference sequence). This CDR3 is built from 14 residues. V shed 4 bases and J 6 bases; nucleotides not matched to a gene: 8. The CDR3 bases are TGTGCCAGCAGCTACCGACAGGGTTGGGCTGAAGCTTTCTTT. Translating gives CASSYRQGWAEAFF.

The V call is TRBV6-1, the J call TRBJ2-7; 8 positions agree with TRBD2. Germline CDR1 and CDR2: MNHNS and SASEGT. The CDR3 is 17 amino acids. V lost 2 bases and J lost 2; bases outside the gene matches: 11. CDR3 nucleotide sequence: TGTGCCAGCAGTGAACGGTACAGCGGGAGTTTTGCCTACGAGCAGTACTTC. This encodes CASSERYSGSFAYEQYF.

The rearrangement joins TRBV9 to TRBJ2-7, with D unresolved. V lost 1 base and J lost 3, with 8 bases in between. This CDR3 is built from 13 residues. Per germline, CDR1 SGDLS and CDR2 YYNGEE. CDR3 sequence: CASSVLRHYEQYF. Here the CDR3 DNA reads TGTGCCAGCAGCGTACTTAGGCACTACGAGCAGTACTTC.

J is TRBJ2-7 and V is TRBV4-3; unclear D gene. The CDR3 is made up of 13 amino acids. Germline V gene data show CDR1 as LGHNA and CDR2 as YSLEER. The V end was cut by 0 bases, the J end by 4 bases, with 7 bases between. The CDR3 sequence is CASSQDLKYEQYF. The CDR3 nucleotides are TGCGCCAGCAGCCAAGATCTGAAGTACGAGCAGTACTTC.

V is TRBV18 and J is TRBJ2-1; TRBD2 matches at 12 bases. The germline CDR1 and CDR2 sequences are KGHSH and LQKENI. This CDR3 comprises 15 residues. J gave up 9 bases and V 5 bases, and 8 bases lay outside the gene matches. In nucleotides, the CDR3 is TGTGCCAGCTCATTCCCTAGCGGGAGGGCGAGTGAGCAGTTCTTC. Translated: CASSFPSGRASEQFF.

The CDR3 here is CASSAHLSGTGYEQYF. CDR3 DNA: TGTGCCAGCAGCGCCCACCTGAGCGGGACCGGTTACGAGCAGTACTTC. The J gene is TRBJ2-7, the V gene TRBV7-2, with 7 bases that match TRBD2. With V trimmed by 5 bases and J by 4 bases, 14 bases remained unmatched. The CDR3 spans 16 residues. Germline V gives CDR1 SGHTA, CDR2 FQGNSA.

This chain connects TRBV18 to TRBJ2-1; TRBD2 matches at 11 bases. Per germline, CDR1 KGHSH and CDR2 LQKENI. J lost 4 bases, V lost 3 bases, and 8 bases had no gene match. The length of the CDR3 is 17 residues. CDR3 protein: CASSPFSRLAGYNEQFF. The CDR3, as DNA: TGTGCCAGCTCACCTTTTAGTAGACTAGCGGGGTACAATGAGCAGTTCTTC.

This clone came up once. The chain links TRBV4-2 to TRBJ2-7; tentatively, D is TRBD2 (6 bases). Trimming pared 1 base from V and 1 base from J, leaving 14 bases between. The CDR3 runs to 16 residues. Germline lookup yields CDR1 LGHNA and CDR2 YNFKEQ. This chain's CDR3 is CASSQVAADPSYEQYF. CDR3 nucleotide sequence: TGTGCCAGCAGCCAAGTAGCGGCGGATCCTTCCTACGAGCAGTACTTC.

The chain combines TRBV18 with TRBJ2-7, with 7 bases lining up with TRBD1. Germline loops: CDR1 KGHSH, CDR2 LQKENI. The CDR3 has 15 residues. J lost 2 bases, V lost 2 bases, and 6 bases had no gene match. CDR3 nucleotides: TGTGCCAGCTCACCATCCGGGACAGAAACCTACGAGCAGTACTTC. Translated, it gives CASSPSGTETYEQYF.

The chain carries TRBV6-5 and TRBJ2-7; D might be TRBD2 (6 bases). Germline V gives CDR1 MNHEY, CDR2 SVGAGI. The ends were cut back, 2 bases at V and 3 bases at J, with 11 bases in the middle. CDR3 length: 14 amino acids. Here the CDR3 reads CASSYDRDFYEQYF. CDR3 in DNA: TGTGCCAGCAGTTACGATCGGGACTTCTACGAGCAGTACTTC.

This chain joins TRBV7-2 and TRBJ1-2; TRBD1 might be the D (6 bases). This CDR3 contains 14 residues. Germline CDR1 and CDR2: SGHTA and FQGNSA. The V gene lost 1 base and the J gene lost 7 bases, with 13 bases spanning the gap. This chain's CDR3 is CASSLDRGAGGYTF. DNA of the CDR3: TGTGCCAGCAGCTTAGATCGGGGGGCGGGTGGCTACACCTTC.

CDR3 in DNA: TGTGCCAGCGGCGGGTTAAGAGATACGCAGTATTTT. It encodes CASGGLRDTQYF. This chain joins TRBV27 and TRBJ2-3; perhaps TRBD2 as D (5 bases). CDR3 length: 12 residues. V was pared by 8 bases and J by 5 bases, with 11 bases between. Germline loops: CDR1 MNHEY, CDR2 SMNVEV (reference sequence).

The genes are TRBV10-3 and TRBJ2-7, with D tentatively TRBD1 or TRBD2 (6 bases each). This CDR3 has 14 amino acids. V lost 5 bases to trimming and J lost 4 bases, with 15 bases between them. Per the germline V gene, CDR1 is ENHRY and CDR2 is SYGVKD. CDR3: CAISRVGGSYEQYF. The DNA for the CDR3 is TGTGCCATCAGTCGTGTCGGGGGCTCTTACGAGCAGTACTTC.

The CDR3 DNA follows: TGTGCCAGCAGCTCAACCCTCCTCAGGGCTAACTATGGCTACACCTTC. It yields the protein CASSSTLLRANYGYTF. The gene calls are TRBV5-6 and TRBJ1-2; maybe TRBD1 (5 bases). V gave up 3 bases and J gave up 0 bases, with 15 bases separating them. The CDR3 covers 16 residues. In germline, CDR1 is SGHDT, CDR2 YYEEEE.

The chain combines TRBV27 with TRBJ1-1, with a tentative D call TRBD1 (6 bases). V lost 5 bases, J lost 4 bases, and 14 bases lay in between. This CDR3 comprises 14 residues. The germline gives CDR1 MNHEY, CDR2 SMNVEV (reference sequence). CDR3 nucleotides: TGTGCCAGCAGTCTGCGAGAGGGGGGCACTGAAGCTTTCTTT. This sequence encodes CASSLREGGTEAFF.

This clone has a handful of counts. The chain couples TRBV6-1 to TRBJ1-2; D gene ambiguous. The CDR3 loop spans 14 amino acids. Trimming took off 5 bases at V and 4 bases at J, with 14 bases between the two ends. The germline CDR1 and CDR2 sequences are MNHNS and SASEGT. The CDR3 DNA follows: TGTGCCAGCAGTCAATTTACCCCTACCTATGGCTACACCTTC. It yields the protein CASSQFTPTYGYTF.

V is TRBV5-1 and J is TRBJ2-7; the D gene is possibly TRBD1 (6 bases). V lost 0 bases and J 2 bases, leaving 9 bases between the germline ends. CDR1 and CDR2 from the germline V gene are SGHRS and YFSETQ. This CDR3 spans 14 amino acids. The CDR3 DNA reads TGCGCCAGCAGCTTGGGAGACAGGACCTACGAGCAGTACTTC. It specifies CASSLGDRTYEQYF. Using reference TRBV5-1 and TRBJ2-7 for the parts outside the CDR3, the full variable domain is KAGVTQTPRYLIKTRGQQVTLSCSPISGHRSVSWYQQTPGQGLQFLFEYFSETQRNKGNFPGRFSGRQFSNSRSEMNVSTLELGDSALYLCASSLGDRTYEQYFGPGTRLTVT.

The chain couples TRBV5-1 to TRBJ1-2; D is unclear. The V end was cut by 4 bases, the J end by 0 bases, with 13 bases between. Germline V gene data show CDR1 as SGHRS and CDR2 as YFSETQ. The CDR3 sequence is 15 residues long. The CDR3 sequence is CASSPTVGANYGYTF. CDR3 sequence (DNA): TGCGCCAGCAGCCCAACCGTGGGAGCTAACTATGGCTACACCTTC.

The rearrangement uses TRBV6-5 and TRBJ2-7; D not certain. CDR3 length equals 14 residues. V gave up 4 bases and J gave up 2 bases, with 12 bases separating them. The germline V gene has CDR1 MNHEY and CDR2 SVGAGI. CDR3 DNA sequence: TGTGCCAGCAGTTCCGACCGGGTCCCCTACGAGCAGTACTTC. Translation: CASSSDRVPYEQYF.

This chain connects TRBV2 to TRBJ1-1, with a tentative D call TRBD1 (6 bases). The CDR3 has 13 residues. Looked up from germline, CDR1 is SNHLY and CDR2 is FYNNEI. CDR3 protein: CANTAGANTEAFF. Written as DNA, the CDR3 is TGTGCTAACACAGCAGGGGCGAACACTGAAGCTTTCTTT. Together with reference TRBV2 and TRBJ1-1, the CDR3 gives the full variable domain: EPEVTQTPSHQVTQMGQEVILRCVPISNHLYFYWYRQILGQKVEFLVSFYNNEISEKSEIFDDQFSVERPDGSNFTLKIRSTKLEDSAMYFCANTAGANTEAFFGQGTRLTVV.

The chain uses TRBV27 and TRBJ2-3; D is possibly TRBD2 (6 bases). The CDR3 consists of 15 residues. Trimming left V 8 bases short and J 2 bases short, with 17 bases between. Germline V gene sequence: CDR1 MNHEY, CDR2 SMNVEV (reference sequence). CDR3 region: CASGPRGGTTDTQYF. Here the CDR3 DNA reads TGTGCCAGCGGGCCCCGTGGGGGGACCACAGATACGCAGTATTTT.

The chain combines TRBV7-6 with TRBJ2-3; no clear D gene. V lost 5 bases, J lost 3 bases, and 12 bases lay in between. Germline lookup yields CDR1 SGHVS and CDR2 FNYEAQ. There are 14 residues in the CDR3. The DNA of the CDR3 is TGTGCCAGCAGCCATCCCCGGGCTACAGATACGCAGTATTTT. Translated, it gives CASSHPRATDTQYF.

This rearrangement joins TRBV15 to TRBJ2-7; D is perhaps TRBD2 (6 bases). Trimming stripped 3 bases from V and 3 bases from J, with 15 bases between. Germline V CDR1 and CDR2: LNHNV, YYDKDF (reference sequence). This CDR3 is 15 amino acids long. Here the CDR3 reads CATSSDSGLGYEQYF. In DNA form, the CDR3 reads TGTGCCACCAGCAGTGACTCGGGACTGGGCTACGAGCAGTACTTC.